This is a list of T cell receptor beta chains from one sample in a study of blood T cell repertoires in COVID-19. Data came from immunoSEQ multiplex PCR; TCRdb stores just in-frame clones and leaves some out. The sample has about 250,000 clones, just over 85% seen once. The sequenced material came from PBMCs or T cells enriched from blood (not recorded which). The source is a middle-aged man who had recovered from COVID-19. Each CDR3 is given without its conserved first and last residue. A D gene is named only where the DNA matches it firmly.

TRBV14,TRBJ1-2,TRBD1,ASSQNRGGNYGYT
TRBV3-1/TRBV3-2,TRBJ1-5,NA,ASSQDLQQPQH
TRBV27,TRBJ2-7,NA,ASSTTGPLYEQY
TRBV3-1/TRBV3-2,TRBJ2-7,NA,ASRRGATYEQY
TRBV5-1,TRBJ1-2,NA,ASSSLPDRYGYT
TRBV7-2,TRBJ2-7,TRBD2,ASSLTAGGYSSYEQY
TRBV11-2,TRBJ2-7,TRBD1,ASSLGQGWVYEQY
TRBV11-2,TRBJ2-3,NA,ASSLSLGGDTQY
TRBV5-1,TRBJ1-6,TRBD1,ASSGRDRDAPLH
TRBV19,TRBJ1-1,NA,ASSIDGAPSFEAF
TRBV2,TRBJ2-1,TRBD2,ASSEAAWASGKNEQF
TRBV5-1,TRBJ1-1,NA,ASSFPGNTEAF
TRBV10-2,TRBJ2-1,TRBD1,ASRGQGSSTYNEQF
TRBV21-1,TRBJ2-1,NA,ASSKFGQGPSEQF
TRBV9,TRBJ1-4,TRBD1,ASSARQGQWEKLF
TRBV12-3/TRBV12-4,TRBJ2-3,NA,ASSFGDTQY
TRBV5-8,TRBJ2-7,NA,ASSLDRVWGFYEQY
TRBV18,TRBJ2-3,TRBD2,ASSPFELAGEGGTDTQY
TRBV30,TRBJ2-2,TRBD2,AWLSGAVLTGELF
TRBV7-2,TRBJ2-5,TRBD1,ASSFWTGFVTQY
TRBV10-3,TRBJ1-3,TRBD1,AVRQGVGNTIY
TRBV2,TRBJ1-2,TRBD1,ASSPRQGDGYT
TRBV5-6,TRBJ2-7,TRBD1,ASSLGGQGYEQY
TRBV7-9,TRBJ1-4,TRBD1,ASSLKGTGRWTSGEKLF
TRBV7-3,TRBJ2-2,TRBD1,ASSAQGAGNTGELF
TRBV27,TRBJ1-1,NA,ASSYRQAGTEAF
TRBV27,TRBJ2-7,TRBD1,ASSPYSDRGPFYEQY
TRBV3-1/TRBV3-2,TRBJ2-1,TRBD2,ASSQDWGAGGRYNEQF
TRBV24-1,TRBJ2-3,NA,ATSDAYRVADTQY
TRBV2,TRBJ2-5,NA,ASIPRLGQETQY
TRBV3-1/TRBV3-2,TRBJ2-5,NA,ASSQSGRPRQETQY
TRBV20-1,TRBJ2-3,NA,SASGLQQY
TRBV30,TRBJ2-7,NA,AWSEGLSSYEQY
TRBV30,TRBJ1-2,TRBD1,AWSVFGQGYHYGYT
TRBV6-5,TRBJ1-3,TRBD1,ASSLGQIGNTIY
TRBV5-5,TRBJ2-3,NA,ASSLEAREADTQY
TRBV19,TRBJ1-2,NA,ASSSRQGFGYT